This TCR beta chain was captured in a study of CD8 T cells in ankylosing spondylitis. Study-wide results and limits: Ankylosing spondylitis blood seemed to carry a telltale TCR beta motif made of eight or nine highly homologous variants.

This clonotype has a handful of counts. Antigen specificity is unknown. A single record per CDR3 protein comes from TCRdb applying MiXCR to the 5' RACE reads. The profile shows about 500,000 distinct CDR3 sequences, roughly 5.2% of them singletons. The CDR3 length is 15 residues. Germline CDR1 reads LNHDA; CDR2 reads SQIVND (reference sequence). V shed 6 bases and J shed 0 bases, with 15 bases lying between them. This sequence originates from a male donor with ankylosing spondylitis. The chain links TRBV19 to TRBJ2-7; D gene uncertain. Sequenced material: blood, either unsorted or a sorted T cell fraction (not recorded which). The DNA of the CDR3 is TGTGCCAGTAGGCAAAACTTCCAGAGCTCCTACGAGCAGTACTTC. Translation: CASRQNFQSSYEQYF. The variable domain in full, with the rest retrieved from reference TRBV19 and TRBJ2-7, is DGGITQSPKYLFRKEGQNVTLSCEQNLNHDAMYWYRQDPGQGLRLIYYSQIVNDFQKGDIAEGYSVSREKKESFPLTVTSAQKNPTAFYLCASRQNFQSSYEQYFGPGTRLTVT.